These T cell receptor beta chains were read from a single sample in a study of blood T cell repertoires in COVID-19. Clones were sequenced by immunoSEQ multiplex PCR, and TCRdb holds only the in-frame ones, with some missing. The table has about 150,000 clones, 80% to 90% seen once. The sequenced sample consisted of peripheral blood. All receptors derive from a woman aged 40 to 50 with acute or convalescent COVID-19. Each CDR3 is given with its conserved first and last residue. A D gene is named only where the DNA matches it firmly. Not all rows give a size; the values are once, few, many and, for expanded clones, a class.

. TRBJ2-7 . TRBV18 14 CASSAGQRAYEQYF
. TRBJ2-7 once TRBV21-1 13 CASSKGRGYEQYF
TRBD1 TRBJ2-5 . TRBV7-9 15 CASRTTQGPQETQYF
. TRBJ1-1 . TRBV4-1 20 CASSQDYPSRGAEMNTEAFF
TRBD1 TRBJ1-1 once TRBV4-1 15 CASSQGDRINTEAFF
. TRBJ1-6 . TRBV2 14 CASSEGRRNSPLHF
TRBD1 TRBJ1-5 . TRBV5-1 20 CARTILRDRGPRYSNQPQHF
TRBD2 TRBJ2-5 . TRBV7-2 15 CASSLAGLAEETQYF
TRBD1 TRBJ1-4 . TRBV11-2 15 CASSGRDSPVEKLFF
TRBD1 TRBJ1-6 few TRBV3-1/TRBV3-2 14 CASSLTGGDSPLHF
. TRBJ2-3 . TRBV4-2 14 CASSQVSAGNTQYF
TRBD2 TRBJ2-1 . TRBV27 18 CASSSSPGTSGSYNEQFF
. TRBJ2-3 once TRBV28 17 CASSLRPAGADVDTQYF
. TRBJ1-5 . TRBV6-1 21 CASSEVFLGTAGEYSNQPQHF
. TRBJ2-2 . TRBV18 15 CASSSQGPAAGELFF
. TRBJ2-5 . TRBV6-5 13 CASTYGQGGTQYF
. TRBJ1-3 . TRBV30 13 CAWSIDTRNTIYF
. TRBJ2-5 . TRBV6-5 14 CASSTPQGLGTQYF
. TRBJ2-7 . TRBV5-1 15 CASSSREWGVFEQYF
. TRBJ2-1 . TRBV5-6 11 CASSGADEQFF
. TRBJ2-7 . TRBV2 15 CASSEASSGTYEQYF
. TRBJ1-2 . TRBV5-1 15 CASSLGVGPGYGYTF
. TRBJ1-2 . TRBV7-8 14 CASSLGPTNYGYTF
. TRBJ2-3 . TRBV7-3 15 CASSITLSGTDTQYF
TRBD1 TRBJ2-1 . TRBV9 16 CASSVGSGTGKNEQFF
. TRBJ2-4 . TRBV19 13 CASSTTVASIQYF
TRBD2 TRBJ2-2 few TRBV5-1 16 CASSLTSGANTGELFF
. TRBJ2-1 . TRBV19 15 CASTAGDPLYNEQFF
TRBD2 TRBJ2-7 once TRBV7-6 16 CASSPFVGTSGLEQYF
TRBD1 TRBJ1-1 . TRBV7-8 17 CASSRNGLGGRDTEAFF
. TRBJ2-7 . TRBV2 13 CASSRGSTYEQYF
TRBD1 TRBJ1-4 . TRBV2 17 CATGEELSGTANEKLFF
TRBD1 TRBJ2-7 . TRBV6-1 14 CASSETGGTYEQYF
. TRBJ2-1 . TRBV3-1/TRBV3-2 12 CASSRRNNEQFF
TRBD1 TRBJ2-7 . TRBV6-5 11 CASGTGFWQYF
TRBD1 TRBJ1-1 . TRBV28 14 CASSLSTGGTEAFF
. TRBJ2-7 . TRBV24-1 15 CATLRGPGVIYEQYF
. TRBJ1-6 . TRBV6-1 17 CASSELQDSSYNSPLHF
TRBD1 TRBJ2-2 . TRBV27 17 CASTSAWGGQGTGELFF
. TRBJ1-4 . TRBV30 14 CAWSLGTLNEKLFF
TRBD1 TRBJ1-4 . TRBV2 14 CASSKDRGEEKLFF
TRBD1 TRBJ1-6 . TRBV15 15 CATSRVRGTDSPLHF
. TRBJ1-5 . TRBV6-1 11 CASSEEQPQHF
. TRBJ2-1 . TRBV19 15 CASSWDSSSYNEQFF
. TRBJ2-7 . TRBV6-5 14 CATELTGSSYEQYF
. TRBJ1-5 few TRBV9 14 CASSAKGGNQPQHF
. TRBJ1-2 few TRBV5-1 14 CASSLSGQNYGYTF
TRBD2 TRBJ2-3 . TRBV19 18 CASSMGVVPSGTTDTQYF
. TRBJ2-7 . TRBV11-2 16 CASSLDPGVWVYEQYF
TRBD1 TRBJ1-6 few TRBV5-1 14 CASSPTGQALPLHF
. TRBJ2-7 . TRBV6-5 15 CASSYNREDSYEQYF
. TRBJ2-7 . TRBV19 13 CASSIAGNYEQYF
TRBD1 TRBJ1-2 . TRBV28 18 CASSSEFKGQTLLYGYTF
. TRBJ2-3 . TRBV28 14 CASSLSRRSDTQYF